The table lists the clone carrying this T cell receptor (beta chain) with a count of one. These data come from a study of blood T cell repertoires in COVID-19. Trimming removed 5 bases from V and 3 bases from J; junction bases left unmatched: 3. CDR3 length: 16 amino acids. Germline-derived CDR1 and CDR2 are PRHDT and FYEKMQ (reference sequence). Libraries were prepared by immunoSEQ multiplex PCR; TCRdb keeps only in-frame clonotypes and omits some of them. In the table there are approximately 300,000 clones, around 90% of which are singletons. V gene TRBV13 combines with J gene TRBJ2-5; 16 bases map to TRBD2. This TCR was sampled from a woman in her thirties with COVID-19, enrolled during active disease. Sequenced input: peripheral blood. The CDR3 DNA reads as TGTGCCAGCAGCCTCGGGACTAGCGGGAGGGAAGAGACCCAGTACTTC. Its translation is CASSLGTSGREETQYF.